This paragraph covers one T cell receptor (beta chain) sequence. The antigen is undetermined. The junction departs from germline at one end; a sequencing error may be responsible. The data derive from a study of tumor-infiltrating lymphocytes in primary liver carcinoma. At the level of the study: Sample yields, roughly 3.5 to 7.5 million productive TCRbeta reads, were similar across the tissue types. Overall study results and limits: For tumor-adjacent and tumor-blood pairs, overlap was less than that seen for tumor region pairs.

Germline loops: CDR1 SEHNR, CDR2 FQNEAQ (reference sequence). The CDR3 totals 14 residues. Starting material of roughly 0.45 ug total RNA yielded TCR beta cDNA via a constant-region primer. Three nested multiplex PCR rounds, a slightly modified ARM-PCR method, built the TCR beta libraries. For around 11 cycles apiece, the opening two PCR rounds ran with TRBV1-TRBV30 forward primers and a C-beta reverse primer. TCRdb ran MiXCR on the multiplex PCR reads and lists one entry per CDR3 protein. The repertoire consists of 330,000 or so distinct CDR3 sequences, with less than 65% occurring once and the leading ten covering about 6%. Both blood RNA, taken from unsorted whole blood, and germline DNA were extracted.

This chain joins TRBV7-9 and TRBJ1-1; possible D gene TRBD1, 5 bases. Material: peripheral blood. This TCR was sampled from a man aged 40-55 years with primary liver carcinoma and hepatitis B virus infection. This CDR3 is CANSPGWRATEAFF. The CDR3 coding sequence is TGTGCCAACAGCCCAGGGTGGAGGGCAACTGAAGCTTTCTTT.